This TCR beta chain was sequenced during a study of blood T cell repertoires in COVID-19 (dated by TCRdb to 2019 to 2021). Regarding the study in general: Samples covering the acute and convalescent phases of COVID-19 were provided by collaborators in the United States, Italy and Spain. The repertoires were released in a freely available public database meant as a resource for research on the immune response to SARS-CoV-2. The samples were drawn from the first 160 participants of the ongoing ImmuneRACE study and from some 1,300 subjects provided by 6 global collaborators. HLA class I and class II types, where available, came from metadata supplied by the sample provider rather than from assay-based typing. Sample metadata almost always included a de-identified subject ID, COVID-19 status, age in years and sex. The material from the prospective study consisted of cDNA or gDNA derived from T cells, B-cell-depleted T cells, or PBMCs. Subjects who had been exposed to COVID-19, were actively infected with it, or had recovered from it provided the deeply sampled blood TCRbeta repertoires that made up the dataset.

TCRbeta CDR3 regions were amplified from genomic DNA by means of the immunoSEQ Assay, a bias-controlled multiplex PCR. The paper's processing steps were these. The number of nucleated cells in each sample was estimated by amplification of reference gene primers within the assay. To quantify the absolute abundance of each unique TCRbeta CDR3 rearrangement, sequence reads were collapsed and filtered. For each sample, productive Simpson clonality was calculated as the square root of Simpson's diversity index across productive rearrangements. What TCRdb holds here is the immuneACCESS table cut down to in-frame rearrangements. Part of the clones is not present; checked against another copy, under half of the missing clones reflect an unresolved V gene, and the others are unexplained. The DNA was the basis for D and trimming; V, J and clone size are from that table. The sample contains 62,000 or so clones, roughly 78% of them found a single time. 14% of the sample lies in the top ten.

In Seattle, one collaborating source enrolled patients while the infection was active and tracked those patients longitudinally over the course of disease. Whole blood was collected in K2EDTA tubes by collaborating institutions according to the institutions' own protocols. For TCRbeta analysis, collaborators shipped samples in one of three forms: frozen whole blood, isolated PBMCs, or DNA extracted from either of those sample types. A note on this clone: The clone's antigen remains unknown. The record has no base qualities; no much larger clone is one base away.

General study outcomes and caveats: The quantity of clinical and demographic metadata differed by source and by participant and was supplied without curation.

The sequenced sample consisted of peripheral blood. This sequence was found in a man aged 60 to 69 with COVID-19, enrolled during active disease.

The nucleotides read TGTGCCAGTAGTATTCGGGAGGGGGCTGGTGAGCAGTTCTTC. Translated, this gives CASSIREGAGEQFF. This chain is built from TRBV19 and TRBJ2-1; TRBD2 could be the D gene, as 8 bases match. CDR1 and CDR2 are drawn from the germline V gene (reference sequence): LNHDA, SQIVND. The junction carries 15 bases between V and J, which are trimmed by 3 bases and 9 bases respectively. There are 14 amino acids in the CDR3, from cysteine to phenylalanine inclusive. The sequence is cut down to CDR3 DNA, 42 bases in frame from base 1.